This T cell receptor beta chain was retrieved from a study of response to subunit inactivated influenza vaccine. Study-wide findings and caveats: The authors proposed limited new T cell recruitment per seasonal influenza vaccination.

Losses at the gene ends were 5 bases for V and 4 bases for J; bases not matched to a gene: 6. This CDR3 region has 15 residues. Germline lookup yields CDR1 ENHRY and CDR2 SYGVKD. TCRdb reprocessed the RT-PCR reads with MiXCR, giving one entry per CDR3 protein. The sample holds approximately 700,000 distinct CDR3 sequences, around 14% seen once. This clonotype was detected only a few times. Antigen: not known. This sequence originates from a man in his fifties who received an inactivated influenza vaccine. The specimen comprised PBMCs from blood, sampled 14 days before vaccination. This chain links TRBV10-3 with TRBJ2-3; 10 positions match TRBD2. CDR3 nucleotides: TGTGCCATCAGTCCTGCTAGCGGGAGTTCAGATACGCAGTATTTT. This sequence encodes CAISPASGSSDTQYF.